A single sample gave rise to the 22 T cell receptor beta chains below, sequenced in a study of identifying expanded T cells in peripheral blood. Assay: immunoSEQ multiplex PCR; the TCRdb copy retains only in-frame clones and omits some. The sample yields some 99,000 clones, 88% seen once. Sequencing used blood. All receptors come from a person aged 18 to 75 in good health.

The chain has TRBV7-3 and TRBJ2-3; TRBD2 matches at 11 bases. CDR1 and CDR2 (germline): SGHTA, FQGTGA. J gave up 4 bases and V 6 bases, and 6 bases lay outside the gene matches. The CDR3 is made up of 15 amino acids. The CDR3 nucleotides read TGTGCCAGCAGTGTTAGCGGGGGGGCCGCAGATACGCAGTATTTT. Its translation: CASSVSGGAADTQYF.

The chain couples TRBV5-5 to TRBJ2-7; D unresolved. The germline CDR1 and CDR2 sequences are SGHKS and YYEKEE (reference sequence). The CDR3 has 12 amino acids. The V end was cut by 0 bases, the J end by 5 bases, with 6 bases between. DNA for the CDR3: TGTGCCAGCAGCTTGGTAGTAAACGAGCAGTACTTC. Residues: CASSLVVNEQYF.

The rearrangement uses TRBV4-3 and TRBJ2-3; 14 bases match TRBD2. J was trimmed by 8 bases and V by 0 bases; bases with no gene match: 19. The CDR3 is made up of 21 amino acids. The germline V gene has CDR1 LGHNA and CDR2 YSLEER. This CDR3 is CASSQDLGPIGLAGGRGTQYF. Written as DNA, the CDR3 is TGCGCCAGCAGCCAAGATCTCGGGCCGATTGGACTAGCGGGGGGCCGGGGTACGCAGTATTTT.

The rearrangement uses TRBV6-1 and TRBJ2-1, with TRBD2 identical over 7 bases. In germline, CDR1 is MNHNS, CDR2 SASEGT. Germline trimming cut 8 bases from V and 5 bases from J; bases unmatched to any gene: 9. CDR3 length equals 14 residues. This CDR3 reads CASHSGGADNEQFF. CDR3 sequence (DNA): TGTGCCAGCCACTCGGGGGGAGCAGACAATGAGCAGTTCTTC.

The CDR3 loop reads CASRMWDREGYTF. Here the CDR3 DNA reads TGTGCCAGTAGGATGTGGGACAGGGAAGGCTACACCTTC. This chain connects TRBV19 to TRBJ1-2; 9 nucleotides line up with TRBD1. V dropped 6 bases and J dropped 8; count of bases not matched to a gene: 7. Germline V CDR1 and CDR2: LNHDA, SQIVND (reference sequence). The CDR3 is made up of 13 amino acids.

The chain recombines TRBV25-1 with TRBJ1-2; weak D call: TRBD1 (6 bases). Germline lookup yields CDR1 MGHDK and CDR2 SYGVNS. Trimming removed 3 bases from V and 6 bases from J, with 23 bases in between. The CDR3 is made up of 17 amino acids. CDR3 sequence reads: CASSEAIGGASGDGYTF. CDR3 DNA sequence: TGTGCCAGCAGTGAGGCGATCGGTGGTGCGTCAGGGGATGGCTACACCTTC.

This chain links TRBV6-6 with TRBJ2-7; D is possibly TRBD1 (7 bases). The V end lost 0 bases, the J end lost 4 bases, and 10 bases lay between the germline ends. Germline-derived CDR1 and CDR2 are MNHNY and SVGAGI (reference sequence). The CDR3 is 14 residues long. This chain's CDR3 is CASSYSAGGYEQYF. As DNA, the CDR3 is TGTGCCAGCAGTTACTCGGCAGGGGGGTACGAGCAGTACTTC.

The CDR3 region has the DNA TGTGCCAGTAATATTGACAGTTCTAGCACTGAAGCTTTCTTT. Amino acid sequence: CASNIDSSSTEAFF. This chain joins TRBV19 and TRBJ1-1, with D maybe TRBD1 (5 bases). CDR1 and CDR2 (germline): LNHDA, SQIVND (reference sequence). The CDR3 is 14 residues long. Trimming stripped 7 bases from V and 4 bases from J, with 16 bases between.

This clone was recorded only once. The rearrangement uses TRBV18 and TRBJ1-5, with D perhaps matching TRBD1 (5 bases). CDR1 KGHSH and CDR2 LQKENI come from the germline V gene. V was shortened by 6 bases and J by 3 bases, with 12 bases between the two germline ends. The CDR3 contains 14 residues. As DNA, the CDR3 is TGTGCCAGCTCGCCCCAGGGCATCAATCAGCCCCAGCATTTT. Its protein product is CASSPQGINQPQHF.

This CDR3 reads CASSLTGLAGVPSTDTQYF. The CDR3 region has the DNA TGTGCCAGCAGCTTAACCGGACTAGCGGGAGTGCCTAGCACAGATACGCAGTATTTT. The chain employs TRBV7-9 and TRBJ2-3, with TRBD2 identical over 13 bases. Losses at the gene ends were 2 bases for V and 0 bases for J; bases not matched to a gene: 8. CDR1 is SEHNR, CDR2 FQNEAQ, per germline (reference sequence). The CDR3 contains 19 residues. Full variable domain (outside the CDR3, taken from reference TRBV7-9 and TRBJ2-3): DTGVSQNPRHKITKRGQNVTFRCDPISEHNRLYWYRQTLGQGPEFLTYFQNEAQLEKSRLLSDRFSAERPKGSFSTLEIQRTEQGDSAMYLCASSLTGLAGVPSTDTQYFGPGTRLTVL.

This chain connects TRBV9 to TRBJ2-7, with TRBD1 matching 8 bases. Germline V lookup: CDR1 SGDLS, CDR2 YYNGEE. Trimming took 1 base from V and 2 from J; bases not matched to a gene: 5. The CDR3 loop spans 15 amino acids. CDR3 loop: CASSVQGAGTYEQYF. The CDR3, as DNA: TGTGCCAGCAGCGTACAGGGGGCCGGGACCTACGAGCAGTACTTC.

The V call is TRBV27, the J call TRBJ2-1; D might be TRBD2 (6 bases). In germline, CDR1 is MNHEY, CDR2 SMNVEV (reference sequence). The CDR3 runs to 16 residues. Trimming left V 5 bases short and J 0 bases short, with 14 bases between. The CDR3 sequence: CASSPGLRSSYNEQFF. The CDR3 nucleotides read TGTGCCAGCAGTCCGGGACTCAGGAGCTCCTACAATGAGCAGTTCTTC.

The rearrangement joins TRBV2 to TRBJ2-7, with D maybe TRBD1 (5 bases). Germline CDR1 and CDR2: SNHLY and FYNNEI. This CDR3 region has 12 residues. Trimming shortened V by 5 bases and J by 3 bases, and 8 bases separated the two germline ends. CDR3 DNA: TGTGCCAGCAGTTACCAGGGCTACGAGCAGTACTTC. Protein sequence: CASSYQGYEQYF.

CDR3: CASSGQGDYNEQFF. In nucleotides, the CDR3 is TGTGCCAGCAGCGGACAGGGTGATTACAATGAGCAGTTCTTC. The chain recombines TRBV6-5 with TRBJ2-1; 8 bases map to TRBD1. This CDR3 is 14 amino acids long. CDR1 is MNHEY, CDR2 SVGAGI, per germline. The V segment lost 6 bases and the J segment 4 bases; nucleotides outside the gene matches: 5.

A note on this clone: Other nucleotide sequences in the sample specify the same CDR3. The CDR3 here is CASSPGTNTEAFF. The CDR3 bases are TGTGCCAGCTCACCCGGGACGAACACTGAAGCTTTCTTT. The chain employs TRBV18 and TRBJ1-1, with D perhaps matching TRBD1 (5 bases). Trimming removed 3 bases from V and 1 base from J, with 6 bases in between. The CDR3 length is 13 residues. Germline V gene data show CDR1 as KGHSH and CDR2 as LQKENI.

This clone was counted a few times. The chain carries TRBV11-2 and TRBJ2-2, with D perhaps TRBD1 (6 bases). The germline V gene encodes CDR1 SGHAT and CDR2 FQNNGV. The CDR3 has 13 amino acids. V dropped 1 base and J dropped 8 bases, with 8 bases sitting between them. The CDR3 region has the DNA TGTGCCAGCAGCTTAGCAGGGGCGGGGGAGCTGTTTTTT. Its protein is CASSLAGAGELFF. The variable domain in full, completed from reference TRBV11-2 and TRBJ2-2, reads EAGVAQSPRYKIIEKRQSVAFWCNPISGHATLYWYQQILGQGPKLLIQFQNNGVVDDSQLPKDRFSAERLKGVDSTLKIQPAKLEDSAVYLCASSLAGAGELFFGEGSRLTVL.

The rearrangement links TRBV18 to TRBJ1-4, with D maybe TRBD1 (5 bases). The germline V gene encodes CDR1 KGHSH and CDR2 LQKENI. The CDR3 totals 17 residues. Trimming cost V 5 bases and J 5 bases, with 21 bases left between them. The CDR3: CASSLSTDGGVNEKLFF. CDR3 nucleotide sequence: TGTGCCAGCTCATTATCCACTGACGGGGGAGTCAATGAAAAACTGTTTTTT.

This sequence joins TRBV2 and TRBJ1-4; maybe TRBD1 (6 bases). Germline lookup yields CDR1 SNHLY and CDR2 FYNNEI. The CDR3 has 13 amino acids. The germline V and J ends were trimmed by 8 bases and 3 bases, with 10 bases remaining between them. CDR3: CASGRGSNEKLFF. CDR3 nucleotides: TGTGCCAGCGGGAGGGGGTCTAATGAAAAACTGTTTTTT.

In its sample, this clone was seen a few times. In DNA, the CDR3 is TGCGCCAGCAGCCATCTCTTGAAGCGGGAGAGGGGGAATGAGCAGTTCTTC. It translates to CASSHLLKRERGNEQFF. The V call is TRBV4-1, the J call TRBJ2-1; 8 nucleotides line up with TRBD2. Germline V gives CDR1 MGHRA, CDR2 YSYEKL. Trimming cost V 3 bases and J 7 bases; bases outside gene matches: 14. This CDR3 region has 17 residues.

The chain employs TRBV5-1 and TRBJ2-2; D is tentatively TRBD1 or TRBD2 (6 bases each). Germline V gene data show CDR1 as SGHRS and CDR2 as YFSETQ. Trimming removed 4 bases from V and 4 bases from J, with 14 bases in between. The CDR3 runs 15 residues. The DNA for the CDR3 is TGCGCCAGCAGCAAAGGGGGGCCGGTCACCGGGGAGCTGTTTTTT. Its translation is CASSKGGPVTGELFF.

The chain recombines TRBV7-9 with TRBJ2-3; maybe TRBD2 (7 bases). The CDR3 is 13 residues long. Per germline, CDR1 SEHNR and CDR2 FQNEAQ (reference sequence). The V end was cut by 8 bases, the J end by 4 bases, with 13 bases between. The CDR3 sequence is CASRREGADTQYF. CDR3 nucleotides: TGTGCCAGCCGCAGGGAGGGGGCAGATACGCAGTATTTT.

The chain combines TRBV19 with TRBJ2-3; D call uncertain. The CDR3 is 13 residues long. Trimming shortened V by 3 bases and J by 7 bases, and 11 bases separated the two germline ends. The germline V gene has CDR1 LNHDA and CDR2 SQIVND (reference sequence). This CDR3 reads CASSILSGNTQYF. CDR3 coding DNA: TGTGCCAGTAGTATCTTAAGTGGAAATACGCAGTATTTT.